This T cell receptor beta chain was documented in a study of lymphopenia after photon versus proton radiotherapy. TCRdb's table, derived via immunoSEQ multiplex PCR, lists solely in-frame clones and lacks some. The sample contains 40,000 to 45,000 clones, around 81% of which appear only once. Points on this clone: Its specificity is not known.

Notes on the study in general: A bigger post-nadir fall in TCR diversity correlated inversely with survival time in deceased patients.

Looked up from germline, CDR1 is LNHDA and CDR2 is SQIVND (reference sequence). The CDR3 loop spans 14 amino acids. The V end lost 6 bases, the J end lost 4 bases, and 13 bases lay between the germline ends. The sample here was peripheral blood, taken from a patient treated with proton-based radiotherapy. This chain connects TRBV19 to TRBJ1-5; D call uncertain. This clonotype was sampled from a woman in her seventies with pancreatic cancer. The CDR3 region is CASSRGVQNQPQHF. CDR3 coding DNA: TGTGCCAGTAGCCGGGGTGTTCAGAATCAGCCCCAGCATTTT.